What follows are 5 T cell receptor beta chains derived from one specimen sequenced in a study of T cell clusters in autoimmune cytopenias. Each sample's input was roughly 250 ng genomic DNA, some 34,000 genome equivalents. TRB was amplified by touch-down multiplex PCR, primer pools A and B combined. TCRdb reprocessed the multiplex PCR reads, with one entry per CDR3 protein and no DNA. This table lists some 8,000 distinct CDR3 sequences. The sample taken for sequencing was peripheral blood. The source is a human donor with an autoimmune cytopenia or autoimmune hepatitis (not recorded which).

This clonotype ranks as medium-sized in terms of frequency. This chain connects TRBV6-1 to TRBJ2-7. The CDR3 is made up of 14 amino acids. Germline-derived CDR1 and CDR2 are MNHNS and SASEGT. This CDR3 reads CASSVRSADYEQYF.

The chain carries TRBV6-1 and TRBJ2-7; TCRdb indicates TRBD1, and absent DNA this call remains unverified. The CDR3 runs to 16 residues. Per germline, CDR1 MNHNS and CDR2 SASEGT. CDR3 sequence: CASSHGRTGGLYEQYF.

Its frequency marks this clonotype as medium-sized. The chain is built from TRBV11-2 and TRBJ2-7; TCRdb indicates TRBD1, and absent DNA this call remains unverified. The CDR3 totals 14 residues. Per germline, CDR1 SGHAT and CDR2 FQNNGV. The CDR3 sequence is CASSLVRGLGEQYF.

Judged by frequency, this clonotype is medium-sized. The chain employs TRBV7-2 and TRBJ2-1. The CDR3 consists of 15 residues. Germline loops: CDR1 SGHTA, CDR2 FQGNSA. CDR3 protein: CASSLVADSYNEQFF.

By frequency, this clonotype is large (0.1 to 1%). The rearrangement links TRBV29-1 to TRBJ1-1; TCRdb designates TRBD1, a call that cannot be tested without DNA. The germline CDR1 and CDR2 sequences are SQVTM and ANQGSEA. The CDR3 extends over 12 amino acids. CDR3 loop: CSVHGANTEAFF.